The 15 T cell receptor beta chains presented below share a single source sample, sequenced in a study of cytomegalovirus exposure and HLA in healthy donors. The PCR had 60 Vbeta and 13 Jbeta primers. The method was immunoSEQ multiplex PCR; TCRdb's version includes in-frame clones alone and lacks a portion of them. Altogether just over 200,000 clones are present, 80% to 85% being singletons, with the ten largest covering 2.7%. Sequences were obtained from PBMCs. The receptors were sampled from a middle-aged woman in good health and CMV-seronegative.

The rearrangement links TRBV6-1 to TRBJ2-7, with 12 bases fitting TRBD1. The CDR3 runs 17 residues. Germline loops: CDR1 MNHNS, CDR2 SASEGT. V was clipped by 3 bases and J by 2 bases; unmatched bases: 8. The CDR3 DNA sequence: TGTGCCAGCAGTGACGGGACAGGGGGCCTAATCACCTACGAGCAGTACTTC. Its translation: CASSDGTGGLITYEQYF.

The chain uses TRBV7-2 and TRBJ2-5; D gene ambiguous. V gave up 6 bases and J gave up 1 base, with 15 bases separating them. Germline V gene sequence: CDR1 SGHTA, CDR2 FQGNSA. This CDR3 spans 15 amino acids. CDR3 in amino acids: CASSPEAVLQETQYF. The CDR3, as DNA: TGTGCCAGCAGTCCCGAGGCCGTCCTCCAAGAGACCCAGTACTTC.

The chain uses TRBV27 and TRBJ1-6, with TRBD1 matching 11 bases. This CDR3 spans 13 amino acids. Per the germline V gene, CDR1 is MNHEY and CDR2 is SMNVEV (reference sequence). V was clipped by 6 bases and J by 9 bases; unmatched bases: 1. CDR3 coding DNA: TGTGCCAGCAGCGGGACAGGGGGTTCACCCCTCCACTTT. Residues: CASSGTGGSPLHF.

The chain joins TRBV27 to TRBJ2-7; possible D gene TRBD1, 6 bases. CDR3 length: 16 amino acids. Germline V CDR1 and CDR2: MNHEY, SMNVEV (reference sequence). Trimming left V 0 bases short and J 2 bases short, with 14 bases between. The CDR3 loop reads CASSLSAGDITYEQYF. The CDR3, as DNA: TGTGCCAGCAGTTTATCGGCCGGGGACATAACCTACGAGCAGTACTTC.

This chain joins TRBV5-1 and TRBJ1-2; the D is unclear. The V end lost 8 bases, the J end lost 5 bases, and 10 bases lay between the germline ends. CDR3 length: 11 residues. Germline lookup yields CDR1 SGHRS and CDR2 YFSETQ. The DNA for the CDR3 is TGCGCCAGTGCGGAGGGTTATGGCTACACCTTC. It yields the protein CASAEGYGYTF.

The chain has TRBV5-1 and TRBJ2-7; D might be TRBD2 (6 bases). With 0 bases removed from V and 3 bases from J, the gap between germline ends came to 19 bases. The CDR3 consists of 17 residues. Germline lookup yields CDR1 SGHRS and CDR2 YFSETQ. Here the CDR3 reads CASSLVGSGSRGYEQYF. The CDR3 bases are TGCGCCAGCAGCTTGGTTGGTAGCGGCTCGAGGGGCTACGAGCAGTACTTC.

The V gene is TRBV18, the J gene TRBJ1-2, with D possibly matching TRBD1 (6 bases). The CDR3 totals 14 residues. Between the trimmed V and J ends, which lost 7 bases and 4 bases, there was a span of 16 bases. In germline, CDR1 is KGHSH, CDR2 LQKENI. The CDR3 is CASYSPGGSYGYTF. The CDR3 DNA reads TGTGCCAGCTACAGCCCGGGGGGCTCCTATGGCTACACCTTC.

The CDR3 loop is CASSPSLAGGPPGEAFF. In nucleotides, the CDR3 is TGTGCCAGCAGCCCAAGTCTGGCAGGGGGCCCTCCCGGTGAAGCTTTCTTT. The chain employs TRBV7-2 and TRBJ1-1, with TRBD1 matching 8 bases. V was clipped by 5 bases and J by 7 bases; unmatched bases: 18. Germline V gives CDR1 SGHTA, CDR2 FQGNSA. The CDR3 contains 17 residues.

Comments on this clone: Other DNA sequences from this sample encode an identical CDR3 as well. The CDR3 DNA sequence: TGTGCCAGCTCACCACTCGCGTTGAACACTGAAGCTTTCTTT. It codes for CASSPLALNTEAFF. The chain has TRBV18 and TRBJ1-1; unclear D gene. CDR3 length: 14 amino acids. Germline V CDR1 and CDR2: KGHSH, LQKENI. Deletions cut 1 base from V and 0 bases from J, with 6 bases between.

This clone has a handful of counts. The chain employs TRBV19 and TRBJ1-1; D call uncertain. The CDR3 is 13 amino acids. Per the germline V gene, CDR1 is LNHDA and CDR2 is SQIVND (reference sequence). V was shortened by 7 bases and J by 3 bases, with 12 bases between the two germline ends. The CDR3 region is CASNRRGYTEAFF. The CDR3 nucleotides are TGTGCCAGTAATCGGAGAGGGTACACTGAAGCTTTCTTT.

The CDR3 DNA is TGTGCCAGCAGTTTGTCCGGGACAGGGACCTACGAGCAGTACTTC. The encoded protein is CASSLSGTGTYEQYF. J is TRBJ2-7 and V is TRBV28; 9 bases are shared with TRBD1. The trim removed 3 bases at V and 2 bases at J, leaving 5 bases unmatched. From germline, CDR1 is MDHEN and CDR2 SYDVKM. The CDR3 runs to 15 residues. Using reference TRBV28 and TRBJ2-7 for the parts outside the CDR3, the full variable domain is DVKVTQSSRYLVKRTGEKVFLECVQDMDHENMFWYRQDPGLGLRLIYFSYDVKMKEKGDIPEGYSVSREKKERFSLILESASTNQTSMYLCASSLSGTGTYEQYFGPGTRLTVT.

The V and J genes are TRBV13 and TRBJ1-1, with 7 bases identical to TRBD1. The germline gives CDR1 PRHDT, CDR2 FYEKMQ (reference sequence). The CDR3 spans 13 residues. Germline trimming cut 4 bases from V and 7 bases from J; bases unmatched to any gene: 6. The CDR3 protein is CASSSGQQYEAFF. Here the CDR3 DNA reads TGTGCCAGCAGCTCGGGACAGCAATATGAAGCTTTCTTT.

This rearrangement joins TRBV18 to TRBJ1-4; D remains unclear. Germline assignment: CDR1 KGHSH and CDR2 LQKENI. The CDR3 has 16 amino acids. V lost 4 bases and J lost 8, with 20 bases in between. The CDR3 loop is CASSQSSQTGGEKLFF. CDR3 coding DNA: TGTGCCAGCTCACAATCCTCCCAGACCGGCGGGGAAAAACTGTTTTTT.

The chain joins TRBV11-3 to TRBJ1-2; weak D call: TRBD1 (6 bases). V was shortened by 3 bases and J by 8 bases, with 13 bases between the two germline ends. Germline CDR1 and CDR2: SGHNT and YENEEA. CDR3 size: 13 residues. CDR3 residues: CASSFRSGGGYTF. The CDR3 coding sequence is TGTGCCAGCAGCTTCCGCTCGGGGGGCGGCTACACCTTC.

CDR3 in DNA: TGTGCCTGGAGTGAGGCTAGCGGGAGGGTTCGGGGGCAGTACTTC. Translating it yields CAWSEASGRVRGQYF. This chain joins TRBV30 and TRBJ2-7; 12 bases agree with TRBD2. In germline, CDR1 is GTSNPN, CDR2 SVGIG (reference sequence). The CDR3 covers 15 residues. V dropped 1 base and J dropped 9; count of bases not matched to a gene: 10.